This is a list of T cell receptor beta chains from one sample in a study of blood T cell repertoires in COVID-19. Assay: immunoSEQ multiplex PCR; the TCRdb copy retains only in-frame clones and omits some. The table has about 74,000 clones, around 93% seen once. Sequenced input: peripheral blood. The origin of the receptors is a woman between 55 and 75 years old with active COVID-19. CDR3s leave out the opening cysteine and the closing phenylalanine or tryptophan. Each record gives: J gene, V gene, CDR3 protein.

TRBJ1-1 TRBV12-3/TRBV12-4 ASRPDRATEAF
TRBJ2-7 TRBV19 ASSLQGGYEQY
TRBJ2-3 TRBV7-2 ASSPGGPGDTQY
TRBJ2-1 TRBV19 ASSRRLAGPNEQF
TRBJ2-2 TRBV3-1/TRBV3-2 ASRAGTGELF
TRBJ2-7 TRBV6-5 ASGRQGGEQY
TRBJ2-1 TRBV5-1 ASSLRSDLIYNEQF
TRBJ2-7 TRBV28 ASSLEREFFSYEQY
TRBJ2-6 TRBV7-2 ASSLRAGANVLT
TRBJ2-1 TRBV27 ASSPPLQGSYNEQF
TRBJ2-1 TRBV27 ASRRGLGGNEQF
TRBJ2-2 TRBV6-1 ASSDWGVGVELF
TRBJ1-3 TRBV19 ASSTHRGQGFGNTIY
TRBJ2-5 TRBV7-2 ASSALLQRETQY
TRBJ2-1 TRBV24-1 ATSGGRGQF
TRBJ1-5 TRBV6-5 ASSYPPFFSNQPQH
TRBJ2-1 TRBV5-1 ASSFGGLAGEGEQF
TRBJ2-1 TRBV11-2 ASSHTGSYNEQF
TRBJ2-1 TRBV10-1 ASSEGRHFTNNEQF
TRBJ2-5 TRBV6-5 ASRSTSFWETQY
TRBJ2-1 TRBV18 ASSPTLTGTSRGF
TRBJ2-6 TRBV19 ASSRLDSGANVLT
TRBJ2-7 TRBV30 AWSGAGEYEQY
TRBJ2-2 TRBV2 ASTTHGAGMNTGELF
TRBJ1-2 TRBV19 ASSIGGRRRGYT
TRBJ2-1 TRBV10-3 AISIGDYNEQF
TRBJ2-2 TRBV5-1 ASSFRETSLSGELF
TRBJ2-7 TRBV30 AWSPYPGKRERNEQY